These 20 T cell receptor beta chains originate from one sample sequenced in a study of blood T cell repertoires in COVID-19. Method: immunoSEQ multiplex PCR; TCRdb's copy keeps in-frame clones and lacks some. The table lists 65,000 to 90,000 clones, approximately 86% of them singletons. Sequenced input: peripheral blood. The receptors originated from a woman in her fifties or sixties with active or convalescent COVID-19.

This chain links TRBV5-1 with TRBJ2-7, with 7 bases fitting TRBD1. Germline CDR1 reads SGHRS; CDR2 reads YFSETQ. V lost 0 bases to trimming and J lost 1 base; unmatched junction nucleotides: 4. The length of the CDR3 is 15 residues. CDR3 bases: TGCGCCAGCAGCTTGGGACAGGGCCGGTCCTACGAGCAGTACTTC. Translation gives CASSLGQGRSYEQYF.

V is TRBV3-1 (or the pseudogene TRBV3-2) and J is TRBJ1-1, with D perhaps matching TRBD1 (5 bases). The CDR3 extends over 14 amino acids. Germline assignment: CDR1 LGHDT and CDR2 YNNKEL (reference sequence). Trimming removed 2 bases at V and 3 bases at J, with 10 bases between. The DNA of the CDR3 is TGTGCCAGCAGCCAATGGGGGGAAGACACTGAAGCTTTCTTT. It yields the protein CASSQWGEDTEAFF.

This clone was seen just once. J is TRBJ1-2 and V is TRBV30; D perhaps matches TRBD1 (6 bases). Between the trimmed V and J ends, which lost 5 bases and 8 bases, there was a span of 15 bases. The CDR3 is 12 residues long. Germline CDR1 GTSNPN, CDR2 SVGIG (reference sequence). The CDR3 DNA is TGTGCCTGGGACGGACACCAGGGGGGCTACACCTTC. This translates into CAWDGHQGGYTF.

This clone was counted between two and nine times. The V call is TRBV6-2 or TRBV6-3, the J call TRBJ1-1; D might be TRBD1 (5 bases). The V end lost 3 bases, the J end lost 6 bases, and 8 bases lay between the germline ends. The CDR3 is 12 residues long. Germline assignment: CDR1 MNHEY and CDR2 SVGEGT. CDR3 DNA sequence: TGTGCCAGCAGTTATACAGGTTCTGAAGCTTTCTTT. This sequence encodes CASSYTGSEAFF.

The chain carries TRBV7-2 and TRBJ2-7; TRBD1 is a possible D gene (6 bases). The CDR3 is 15 amino acids. CDR1 is SGHTA, CDR2 FQGNSA, per germline. The V end lost 5 bases, the J end lost 2 bases, and 16 bases lay between the germline ends. The CDR3 loop is CASSTGTLVTYEQYF. Written as DNA, the CDR3 is TGTGCCAGCAGCACAGGGACGCTGGTAACCTACGAGCAGTACTTC. The full variable domain, in which reference TRBV7-2 and TRBJ2-7 provide the parts outside the CDR3, is GAGVSQSPSNKVTEKGKDVELRCDPISGHTALYWYRQSLGQGLEFLIYFQGNSAPDKSGLPSDRFSAERTGGSVSTLTIQRTQQEDSAVYLCASSTGTLVTYEQYFGPGTRLTVT.

The chain recombines TRBV7-6 with TRBJ1-6, with 10 bases identical to TRBD1. J lost 7 bases, V lost 3 bases, and 0 bases had no gene match. The CDR3 loop spans 14 amino acids. Germline-derived CDR1 and CDR2 are SGHVS and FNYEAQ. The chain's CDR3 is CASSLDRGNSPLHF. DNA of the CDR3: TGTGCCAGCAGCTTGGACAGGGGGAATTCACCCCTCCACTTT.

V gene TRBV6-2 or TRBV6-3 combines with J gene TRBJ2-3, with 8 positions matching TRBD2. The CDR3 loop spans 16 amino acids. V trimming: 5 bases; J trimming: 6 bases; junction bases outside the gene matches: 13. Germline CDR1 MNHEY, CDR2 SVGEGT. In nucleotides, the CDR3 is TGTGCCAGCAGTACTCTTTCGGGAGGGAGTAGGGATACGCAGTATTTT. Encoded protein: CASSTLSGGSRDTQYF.

The chain couples TRBV4-2 to TRBJ1-3; unclear D gene. The V end lost 11 bases, the J end lost 1 base, and 3 bases lay between the germline ends. Germline loops: CDR1 LGHNA, CDR2 YNFKEQ. This CDR3 comprises 10 residues. CDR3 bases: TGTGCCTCATCTGGAAACACCATATATTTT. Its translation: CASSGNTIYF.

The chain joins TRBV18 to TRBJ2-7, with TRBD2 as a possible D gene (6 bases). Per the germline V gene, CDR1 is KGHSH and CDR2 is LQKENI. This CDR3 region has 17 residues. Trimming took 2 bases from V and 3 from J, leaving 20 bases between them. The CDR3 DNA reads as TGTGCCAGCTCACCAAGGGCAGGACTACTCCCCGGCTACGAGCAGTACTTC. The encoded protein is CASSPRAGLLPGYEQYF.

This chain connects TRBV19 to TRBJ1-5, with D uncertain. Germline lookup yields CDR1 LNHDA and CDR2 SQIVND (reference sequence). V lost 3 bases and J lost 1, with 16 bases in between. CDR3 length: 17 amino acids. Here the CDR3 reads CASSIRGGSLSNQPQHF. DNA of the CDR3: TGTGCCAGTAGTATTCGAGGCGGATCACTAAGCAATCAGCCCCAGCATTTT.

The V call is TRBV5-1, the J call TRBJ1-2; D unclear. Trimming stripped 1 base from V and 4 bases from J, with 17 bases between. This CDR3 comprises 16 residues. The germline CDR1 and CDR2 sequences are SGHRS and YFSETQ. Here the CDR3 reads CASSLSPYREPYGYTF. The CDR3 DNA is TGCGCCAGCAGCTTGTCCCCATACCGGGAACCCTATGGCTACACCTTC.

The gene calls are TRBV5-1 and TRBJ2-7; perhaps TRBD1 as D (5 bases). Germline CDR1 is SGHRS and CDR2 is YFSETQ. This CDR3 comprises 14 residues. The V gene lost 1 base and the J gene lost 4 bases, with 12 bases spanning the gap. The CDR3 region has the DNA TGCGCCAGCAGCTTGAACGCCAGGGAATACGAGCAGTACTTC. This translates into CASSLNAREYEQYF.

The chain has TRBV5-6 and TRBJ2-7; 7 positions agree with TRBD2. Germline V lookup: CDR1 SGHDT, CDR2 YYEEEE. With V trimmed by 0 bases and J by 3 bases, 6 bases remained unmatched. CDR3 length equals 15 residues. CDR3 protein: CASSLEAERGYEQYF. The CDR3, as DNA: TGTGCCAGCAGCTTGGAGGCGGAGCGGGGCTACGAGCAGTACTTC.

The chain joins TRBV5-1 to TRBJ2-2; D ambiguous. In germline, CDR1 is SGHRS, CDR2 YFSETQ. The CDR3 sequence is 13 residues long. Trimming took off 2 bases at V and 7 bases at J, with 9 bases between the two ends. Written as DNA, the CDR3 is TGCGCCAGCAGCTTAGTGTACGGCGGGGAGCTGTTTTTT. Its translation: CASSLVYGGELFF.

This rearrangement joins TRBV7-6 to TRBJ1-4; 8 bases align to TRBD1. The CDR3 extends over 15 amino acids. The ends lost 3 bases at V and 6 bases at J; junction bases unmatched: 6. CDR1 is SGHVS, CDR2 FNYEAQ, per germline. CDR3: CASSFQGARDEKLFF. DNA of the CDR3: TGTGCCAGCAGCTTCCAGGGGGCGCGAGATGAAAAACTGTTTTTT.

The chain uses TRBV7-2 and TRBJ2-7; TRBD2 is a possible D gene (5 bases). There are 14 residues in the CDR3. The V gene lost 5 bases and the J gene lost 3 bases, with 14 bases spanning the gap. Germline CDR1 and CDR2: SGHTA and FQGNSA. The DNA of the CDR3 is TGTGCCAGCAGCCCCCGGCCGGGAATCTACGAGCAGTACTTC. This translates into CASSPRPGIYEQYF.

The rearrangement links TRBV24-1 to TRBJ2-5; 7 nucleotides line up with TRBD1. Germline V gives CDR1 KGHDR, CDR2 SFDVKD. The CDR3 totals 15 residues. Unmatched junction bases numbered 4, after V lost 3 bases and J lost 1 base. The CDR3, as DNA: TGTGCCACCAGTGATCCCAGGGGGTCCCAAGAGACCCAGTACTTC. It specifies CATSDPRGSQETQYF.

The chain couples TRBV27 to TRBJ1-2; possibly TRBD1 for D (6 bases). V was shortened by 3 bases and J by 3 bases, with 17 bases between the two germline ends. Germline assignment: CDR1 MNHEY and CDR2 SMNVEV (reference sequence). The CDR3 runs to 16 residues. The DNA of the CDR3 is TGTGCCAGCAGTTTTTTACAGGGAGAAGGAGACTATGGCTACACCTTC. It specifies CASSFLQGEGDYGYTF.

The chain uses TRBV19 and TRBJ1-6; D uncertain. V lost 1 base and J 10 bases, leaving 14 bases between the germline ends. CDR3 size: 15 residues. The germline V gene encodes CDR1 LNHDA and CDR2 SQIVND (reference sequence). The DNA for the CDR3 is TGTGCCAGTAGTATAGTCGGCCAGCTGGGCTCACCCCTCCACTTT. This translates into CASSIVGQLGSPLHF.

The chain joins TRBV25-1 to TRBJ1-2; D gene uncertain. Trimming removed 2 bases at V and 2 bases at J, with 6 bases between. The V gene's germline CDR1 is MGHDK and CDR2 SYGVNS. CDR3 length: 13 residues. The CDR3 loop is CASSENENYGYTF. The CDR3 DNA sequence: TGTGCCAGCAGTGAAAATGAGAACTATGGCTACACCTTC.